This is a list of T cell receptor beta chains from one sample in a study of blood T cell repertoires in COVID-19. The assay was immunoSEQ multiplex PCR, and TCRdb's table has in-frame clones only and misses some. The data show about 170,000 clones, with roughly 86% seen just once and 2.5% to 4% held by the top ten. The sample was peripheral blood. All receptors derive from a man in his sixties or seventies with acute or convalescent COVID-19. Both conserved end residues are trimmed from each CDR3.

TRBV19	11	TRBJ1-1	ASSIARNTEAF
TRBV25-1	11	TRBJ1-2	ASSEDRGLGNT
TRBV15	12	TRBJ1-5	ATRQGMGNQPQH
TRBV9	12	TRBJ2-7	ASSFASTGYEQY
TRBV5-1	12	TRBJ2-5	ASSFGTIGKTQY
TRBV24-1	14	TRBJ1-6	ATSEGGRGGNSPLH
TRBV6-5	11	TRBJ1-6	ASSSLLNSPLH
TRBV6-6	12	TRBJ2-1	ASRYSTVYNEQF
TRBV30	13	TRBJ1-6	AWESTGIGGSPLH
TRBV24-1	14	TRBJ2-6	ATSDNQHSGANVLT
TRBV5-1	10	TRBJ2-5	ASSSTEETQY
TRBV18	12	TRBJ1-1	ASSPWDRVTEAF
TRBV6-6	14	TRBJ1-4	ASTRPATGGYGKLF
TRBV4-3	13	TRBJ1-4	ASSLVWTGSNKLF
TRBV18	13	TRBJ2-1	ASSPPRGGDNEQF
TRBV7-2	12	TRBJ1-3	ASSRDSSGNTIY
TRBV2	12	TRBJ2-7	ASSDGRGSYEQY
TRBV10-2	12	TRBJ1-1	ASTIDKTDTEAF
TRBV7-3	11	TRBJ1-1	ASSFDMNTEAF
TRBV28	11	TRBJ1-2	ATPSRTGRGYT
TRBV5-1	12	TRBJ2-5	ASSITGVQETQY
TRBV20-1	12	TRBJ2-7	SASWGRSVYEQY
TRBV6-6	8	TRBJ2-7	ASSGGKQY
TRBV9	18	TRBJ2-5	ASSSRDRASGAVLQETQY
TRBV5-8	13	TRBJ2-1	ASSLGLADYNEQF
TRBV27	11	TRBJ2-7	ASTNRGGYEQY
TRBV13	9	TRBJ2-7	ASSSNNEQY
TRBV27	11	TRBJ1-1	ASSLKGRTEAF
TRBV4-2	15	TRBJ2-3	ASSQSTSGGAGDTQY
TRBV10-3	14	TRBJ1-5	AISVQGPTSSQPQH
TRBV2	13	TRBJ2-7	ASSENSGRFYEQY
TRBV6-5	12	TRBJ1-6	ASSLEGGNSPLH
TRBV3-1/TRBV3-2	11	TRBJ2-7	ASSPGHSYEQY
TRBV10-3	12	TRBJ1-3	AISETDRGGLMN
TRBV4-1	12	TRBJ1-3	ASSGESSGNTIY
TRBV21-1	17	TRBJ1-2	ASSDLPGQGARASYGYT
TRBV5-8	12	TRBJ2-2	ASSSPGNTGELF
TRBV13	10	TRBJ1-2	ASSLVGNGYT
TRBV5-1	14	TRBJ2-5	ASSRSTGGGLETQY
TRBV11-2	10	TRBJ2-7	ASSLAPYEQY
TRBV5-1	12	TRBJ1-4	ASSSLQGYEKLF
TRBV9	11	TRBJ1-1	ASRPTGNTEAF
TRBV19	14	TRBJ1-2	ASNTTGGGPGYGYT
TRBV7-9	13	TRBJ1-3	ASSSLNLSGNTIY
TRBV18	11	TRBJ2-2	ASSPFETGELF
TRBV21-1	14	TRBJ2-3	ASIPTGGPSTDTQY
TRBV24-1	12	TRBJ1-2	ATSDSTLNYGYT
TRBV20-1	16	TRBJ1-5	SASPWGQGAVSNQPQH
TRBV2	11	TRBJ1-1	ASSEYRNTEAF
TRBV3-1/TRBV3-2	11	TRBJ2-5	ASSPTGGETQY
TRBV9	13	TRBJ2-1	ASSAGLQGGYEQF
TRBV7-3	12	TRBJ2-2	ASSLGSDGTKLF
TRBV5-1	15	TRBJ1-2	ASSLGHSPGGNYGYT
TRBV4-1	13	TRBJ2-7	ASSQAGTGGYEQY
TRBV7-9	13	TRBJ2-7	ASSLMGGTSYEQY
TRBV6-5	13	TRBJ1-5	ASSRTGMGNQPQH
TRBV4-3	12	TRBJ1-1	ASSQDRQVLKGF
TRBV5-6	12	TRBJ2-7	ASRPGHSSYEQY
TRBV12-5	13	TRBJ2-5	ASGLGSGERETQY
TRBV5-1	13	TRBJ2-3	ASSVLAGGQDTQY